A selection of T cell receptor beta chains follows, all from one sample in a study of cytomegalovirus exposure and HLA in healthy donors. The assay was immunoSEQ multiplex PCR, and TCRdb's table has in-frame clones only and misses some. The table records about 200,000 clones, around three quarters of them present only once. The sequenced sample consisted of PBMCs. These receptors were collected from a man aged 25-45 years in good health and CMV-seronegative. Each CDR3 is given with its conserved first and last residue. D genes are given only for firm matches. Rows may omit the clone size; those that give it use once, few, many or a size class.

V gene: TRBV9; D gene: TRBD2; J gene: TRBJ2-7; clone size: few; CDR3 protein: CASSVVSGSLYEQYF; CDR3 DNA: TGTGCCAGCAGCGTAGTCAGCGGGAGTTTATACGAGCAGTACTTC
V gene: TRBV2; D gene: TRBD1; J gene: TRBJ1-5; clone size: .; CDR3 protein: CASTSQGAGNQPQHF; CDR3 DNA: TGTGCCAGCACTTCACAGGGGGCTGGCAATCAGCCCCAGCATTTT
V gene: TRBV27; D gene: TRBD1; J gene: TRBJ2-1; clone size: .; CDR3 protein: CASTRGQGGNEQFF; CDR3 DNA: TGTGCCAGCACAAGGGGACAGGGGGGTAATGAGCAGTTCTTC
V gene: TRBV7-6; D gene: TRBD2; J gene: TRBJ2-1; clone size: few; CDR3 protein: CASSPRTSKDEQFF; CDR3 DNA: TGTGCCAGCAGCCCTCGGACTAGTAAGGATGAGCAGTTCTTC
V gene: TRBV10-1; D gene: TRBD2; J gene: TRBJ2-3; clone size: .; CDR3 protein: CASSEVAGAADTQYF; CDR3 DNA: TGCGCCAGCAGTGAGGTAGCGGGAGCGGCAGATACGCAGTATTTT
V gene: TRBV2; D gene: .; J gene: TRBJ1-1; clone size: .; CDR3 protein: CASASRQMNTEAFF; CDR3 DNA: TGTGCCAGCGCTTCCAGACAAATGAACACTGAAGCTTTCTTT
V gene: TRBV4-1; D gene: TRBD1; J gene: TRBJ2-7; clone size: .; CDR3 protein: CASSQVRGGQGNTYEQYF; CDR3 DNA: TGCGCCAGCAGCCAAGTCCGGGGGGGACAGGGGAATACCTACGAGCAGTACTTC
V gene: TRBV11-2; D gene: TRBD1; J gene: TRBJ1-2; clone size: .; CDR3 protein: CASGFTGGAGYTF; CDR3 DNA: TGTGCCAGCGGGTTCACAGGGGGCGCGGGCTACACCTTC
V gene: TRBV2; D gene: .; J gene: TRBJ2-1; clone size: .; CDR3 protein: CASIWGGANNEQFF; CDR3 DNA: TGTGCCAGCATCTGGGGGGGGGCAAACAATGAGCAGTTCTTC
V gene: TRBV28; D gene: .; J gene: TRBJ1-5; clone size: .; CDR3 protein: CASSQGPLGNQPQHF; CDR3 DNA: TGTGCCAGCAGTCAGGGGCCCTTAGGGAATCAGCCCCAGCATTTT
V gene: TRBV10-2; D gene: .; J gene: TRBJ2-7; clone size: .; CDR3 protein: CASSVSTEPYYEQYF; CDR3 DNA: TGCGCCAGCAGTGTTTCAACAGAGCCATACTACGAGCAGTACTTC
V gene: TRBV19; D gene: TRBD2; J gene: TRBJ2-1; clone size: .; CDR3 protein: CASSIGSSGFEQFF; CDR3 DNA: TGTGCCAGTAGTATAGGGAGTAGCGGGTTTGAGCAGTTCTTC
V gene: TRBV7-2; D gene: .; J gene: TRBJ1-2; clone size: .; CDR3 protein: CASDQGYGYTF; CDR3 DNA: TGTGCCAGCGATCAGGGATATGGCTACACCTTC
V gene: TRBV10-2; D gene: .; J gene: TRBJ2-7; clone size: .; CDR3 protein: CASSGFGLEQYF; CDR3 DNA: TGCGCCAGCAGTGGCTTTGGACTAGAGCAGTACTTC
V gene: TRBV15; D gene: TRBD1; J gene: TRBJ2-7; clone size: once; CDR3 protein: CATSRGRTGNYEQYF; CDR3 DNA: TGTGCCACCAGCAGAGGGAGGACAGGCAACTACGAGCAGTACTTC
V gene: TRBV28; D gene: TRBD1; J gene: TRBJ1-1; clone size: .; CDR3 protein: CASSQQGSAEAFF; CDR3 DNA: TGTGCCAGCAGCCAACAGGGGTCGGCTGAAGCTTTCTTT
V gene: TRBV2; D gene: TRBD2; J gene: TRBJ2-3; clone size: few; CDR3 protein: CASRTREGDTQYF; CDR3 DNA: TGTGCCAGCAGAACTAGGGAGGGAGATACGCAGTATTTT